Sequencing of this TCR beta chain was carried out in a study of immune reconstitution after stem cell transplant in scleroderma (TCRdb year 2017). The library relied on RT-PCR. TCRdb names Illumina MiSeq as the instrument used. The raw public reads went through TCRdb reprocessing: fastp at Q25, MiXCR clone calling, in-frame beta chains kept. Each entry merges the rows of one CDR3 protein and shows their most common DNA and genes. Present in this sample are about 2,400 distinct CDR3 sequences, roughly 10% of which were seen just once. The ten largest account for around 30% of the sample. On this clonotype itself: This receptor's antigen is unknown. Base qualities are not recorded, but no much larger clone differs from it by a single base.

This sample was taken before or after autologous hematopoietic stem cell transplantation (not recorded which). This receptor was identified in a female donor with systemic sclerosis.

The nucleotide sequence is TGCAGCGTTGAAGATCAGGCGGGGTATAACCCCTCTAACTATGGCTACACCTTC. This gives the protein CSVEDQAGYNPSNYGYTF. This chain joins TRBV29-1 to TRBJ1-2; no D segment can be confidently identified. The CDR3 holds 18 amino acids from the cysteine to the phenylalanine. Only the CDR3 DNA is retained, 54 bases long and in frame from the first base. The germline V gene provides CDR1 SQVTM and CDR2 ANQGSEA. Trimming at the junction amounts to 0 bases on V and 0 bases on J, and the germline ends lie 20 bases apart.